Listed below are T cell receptor beta chains from one sample, sequenced in a study of cytomegalovirus exposure and HLA in healthy donors. Generated by immunoSEQ multiplex PCR, the TCRdb table keeps only in-frame clones and is missing some. This table has under 150,000 clones, roughly 62% appearing once. Sequenced input: PBMCs. Receptor source: a man aged 55 to 70 in good health and CMV-seronegative. Both conserved end residues are part of each CDR3. The order of the fields is J gene, V gene, CDR3 protein.

j_call: TRBJ1-1; v_call: TRBV5-1; cdr3_aa: CASSPLTQGDSTEAFF
j_call: TRBJ1-1; v_call: TRBV7-2; cdr3_aa: CASSWDSMNTEAFF
j_call: TRBJ2-7; v_call: TRBV6-5; cdr3_aa: CASTGGSLGYEQYF
j_call: TRBJ1-5; v_call: TRBV28; cdr3_aa: CASSDRGSGNQPQHF
j_call: TRBJ2-5; v_call: TRBV7-8; cdr3_aa: CASSPGDQETQYF
j_call: TRBJ2-2; v_call: TRBV18; cdr3_aa: CASSLPQGSFTGELFF
j_call: TRBJ2-1; v_call: TRBV6-5; cdr3_aa: CASSPRGSSYNEQFF
j_call: TRBJ2-2; v_call: TRBV7-3; cdr3_aa: CASSSSGELFF
j_call: TRBJ1-1; v_call: TRBV5-5; cdr3_aa: CASSLTGGQTEAFF
j_call: TRBJ2-7; v_call: TRBV4-2; cdr3_aa: CASSQKGSAGEQYF
j_call: TRBJ2-5; v_call: TRBV7-8; cdr3_aa: CASSPLGGLQETQYF
j_call: TRBJ2-7; v_call: TRBV6-5; cdr3_aa: CASKGQGSYEQYF
j_call: TRBJ1-1; v_call: TRBV28; cdr3_aa: CASGQGPMNTEAFF
j_call: TRBJ2-1; v_call: TRBV7-8; cdr3_aa: CASSLSGSSYNEQFF
j_call: TRBJ1-3; v_call: TRBV9; cdr3_aa: CASSVRGSSEGNTIYF
j_call: TRBJ2-3; v_call: TRBV7-9; cdr3_aa: CASSAAGGRDTQYF
j_call: TRBJ2-3; v_call: TRBV28; cdr3_aa: CASSRGGSTDTQYF
j_call: TRBJ1-4; v_call: TRBV30; cdr3_aa: CAWSEWTGDEKLFF
j_call: TRBJ2-7; v_call: TRBV5-4; cdr3_aa: CASSRDRGGYEQYF
j_call: TRBJ2-7; v_call: TRBV5-1; cdr3_aa: CASSLDSLSYEQYF
j_call: TRBJ2-2; v_call: TRBV4-2; cdr3_aa: CASSQVSGELFF
j_call: TRBJ2-1; v_call: TRBV10-3; cdr3_aa: CAISALESDEQFF